This entry features one T cell receptor beta chain sequence. Its antigen is unidentified. Only in-frame clones appear in the TCRdb table, and some are missing; sequencing was by immunoSEQ multiplex PCR. This sample yields about 20,000 clones, of which 84% are seen a single time; around 3.7% belongs to the top ten. The entry originates in a study of chemoradiotherapy in HPV16-positive cancers. Study at large: Functional T-cell assays on two HPV16-positive patients' cells defined candidate HPV-specific clones and common TCR motifs. Study conclusions and caveats: HPV-specific T cells were functionally defined from only two HPV16-positive patients.

V gave up 0 bases and J gave up 4 bases, with 12 bases separating them. Germline V gene lookup returns CDR1 MNHEY and CDR2 SVGAGI. The CDR3 sequence is 15 residues long. This sequence originates from a human donor with HPV-associated anogenital cancer. Sample: blood, taken from a patient who underwent chemoradiotherapy. V gene TRBV6-5 combines with J gene TRBJ1-1; D possibly corresponds to TRBD1 (5 bases). Here the CDR3 reads CASSYSQGRGTEAFF. The CDR3 region has the DNA TGTGCCAGCAGTTACTCCCAGGGTAGGGGCACTGAAGCTTTCTTT.